These T cell receptor beta chains were read from a single sample in a study of blood T cells in healthy people across ages. TCRdb analysed the 5' RACE reads with MiXCR anew, one entry per CDR3 protein. Found here are fewer than 900,000 distinct CDR3 sequences, approximately 43% of them singletons; the top ten hold more than 20%. Sequenced: blood. The receptors come from a woman aged 55-69 years in good health. CDR3s include the opening cysteine and the closing phenylalanine or tryptophan. A D gene is named only where the DNA matches it firmly. Size tells how often a clone was seen (once, few, many) or the class of an expanded clone, and some rows leave it out.

CDR3 DNA,CDR3 protein,J gene,D gene,clone size,V gene
TGCGCCAGCAGCTTGGACTCCGGGACAGCTAACTATGGCTACACCTTC,CASSLDSGTANYGYTF,TRBJ1-2,TRBD1,.,TRBV5-1
TGCGCCAGCAGCCTCACGGCGGGACAGGGCTTGTACGAGCAGTACTTC,CASSLTAGQGLYEQYF,TRBJ2-7,TRBD1,.,TRBV5-1
TGTGCCAGCAGCTCAGGGGGTAGCGGGGGGCCTCTCAACAATGAGCAGTTCTTC,CASSSGGSGGPLNNEQFF,TRBJ2-1,TRBD2,.,TRBV3-1
TGTGCCAGCAGCCCGGTAGAGGGGACTGAAGCTTTCTTT,CASSPVEGTEAFF,TRBJ1-1,.,.,TRBV7-2
TGTGCCAGCAGTTACCCACCAGCTACGGGGGGGCCGACAGATACGCAGTATTTT,CASSYPPATGGPTDTQYF,TRBJ2-3,TRBD2,.,TRBV6-5
TGTGCCAGCAGCTTAGGACAGCGGGACGAGCAGTACTTC,CASSLGQRDEQYF,TRBJ2-7,.,.,TRBV7-9
TGCAGTGCTAGAGATAATGGGAACGGCTACACCTTC,CSARDNGNGYTF,TRBJ1-2,.,.,TRBV20-1
TGTGCCAGCTCTACCGGTCAGGAACTAAATGAGCAGTTCTTC,CASSTGQELNEQFF,TRBJ2-1,.,.,TRBV18
TGTGCCAGCAGCTTAGAGCAGGTAACCTACAATGAGCAGTTCTTC,CASSLEQVTYNEQFF,TRBJ2-1,.,many,TRBV7-2
TGTTCCAGCAGCCCTACCGGGCATGAGCAGTTCTTC,CSSSPTGHEQFF,TRBJ2-1,.,.,TRBV7-9
TGTGCCAGCAGTTTAACGGGGGCGGGTTACAATCAGCCCCAGCATTTT,CASSLTGAGYNQPQHF,TRBJ1-5,.,.,TRBV12-3/TRBV12-4
TGTGCCAGCAGCTTATGGGGACTAGCGGGCACAGATACGCAGTATTTT,CASSLWGLAGTDTQYF,TRBJ2-3,TRBD2,once,TRBV11-2
TGTGCCAGCAGTTTACTTGGACAGGGGGTCATCGGCGAGCAGTACTTC,CASSLLGQGVIGEQYF,TRBJ2-7,TRBD1,.,TRBV28
TGTGCCAGCTCACCACTCGGAGGGTCGAACACTGAAGCTTTCTTT,CASSPLGGSNTEAFF,TRBJ1-1,.,.,TRBV18
TGTGCCAGCAGTTGGGGACTAGCGGGAGGGAGCTCCTACGAGCAGTACTTC,CASSWGLAGGSSYEQYF,TRBJ2-7,TRBD2,few,TRBV12-3/TRBV12-4
TGTGCCAGCAGTGACCCCGGGACAGGGAGGGAGACCCAGTACTTC,CASSDPGTGRETQYF,TRBJ2-5,TRBD1,.,TRBV2
TGTGCCAGCACCCAAGGGGGGGAGGCCTACAATGAGCAGTTCTTC,CASTQGGEAYNEQFF,TRBJ2-1,.,.,TRBV27
TGTGCCACCACCCTGAGGGATGAGCAGTACTTC,CATTLRDEQYF,TRBJ2-7,.,.,TRBV11-1
TGTGCCAGCAGCTTCTTTTCAGAAGGAACTGAAGCTTTCTTT,CASSFFSEGTEAFF,TRBJ1-1,.,.,TRBV7-9
TGCAGTGCCTGGGACGGTACGCAGTATTTT,CSAWDGTQYF,TRBJ2-3,.,once,TRBV20-1
TGCAGTACTAGAGGCCGGGGGTCTGGGGCCAACGTCCTGACTTTC,CSTRGRGSGANVLTF,TRBJ2-6,.,.,TRBV20-1
TGTGCCAGCAGTGTGTCCTCAGCGGGAGGGAACGAGCAGTACTTC,CASSVSSAGGNEQYF,TRBJ2-7,TRBD2,.,TRBV25-1
TGTGCCAGCAGCTTCATCCAGGGGAACACTGAAGCTTTCTTT,CASSFIQGNTEAFF,TRBJ1-1,.,.,TRBV7-9